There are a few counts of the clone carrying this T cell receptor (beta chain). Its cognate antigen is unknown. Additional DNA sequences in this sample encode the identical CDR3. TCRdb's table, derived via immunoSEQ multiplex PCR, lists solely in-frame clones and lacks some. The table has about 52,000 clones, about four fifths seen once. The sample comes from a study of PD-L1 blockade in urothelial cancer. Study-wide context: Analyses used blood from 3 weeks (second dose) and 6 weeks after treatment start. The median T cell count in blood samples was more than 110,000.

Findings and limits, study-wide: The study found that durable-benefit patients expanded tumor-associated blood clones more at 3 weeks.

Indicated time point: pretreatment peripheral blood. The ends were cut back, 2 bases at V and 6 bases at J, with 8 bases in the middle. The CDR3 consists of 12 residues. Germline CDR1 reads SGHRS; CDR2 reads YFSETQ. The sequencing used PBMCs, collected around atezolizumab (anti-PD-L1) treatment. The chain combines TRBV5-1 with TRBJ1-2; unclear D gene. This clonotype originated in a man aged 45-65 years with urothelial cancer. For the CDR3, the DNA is TGCGCCAGCAGCTTCGGAGGGAATGGCTACACCTTC. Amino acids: CASSFGGNGYTF.